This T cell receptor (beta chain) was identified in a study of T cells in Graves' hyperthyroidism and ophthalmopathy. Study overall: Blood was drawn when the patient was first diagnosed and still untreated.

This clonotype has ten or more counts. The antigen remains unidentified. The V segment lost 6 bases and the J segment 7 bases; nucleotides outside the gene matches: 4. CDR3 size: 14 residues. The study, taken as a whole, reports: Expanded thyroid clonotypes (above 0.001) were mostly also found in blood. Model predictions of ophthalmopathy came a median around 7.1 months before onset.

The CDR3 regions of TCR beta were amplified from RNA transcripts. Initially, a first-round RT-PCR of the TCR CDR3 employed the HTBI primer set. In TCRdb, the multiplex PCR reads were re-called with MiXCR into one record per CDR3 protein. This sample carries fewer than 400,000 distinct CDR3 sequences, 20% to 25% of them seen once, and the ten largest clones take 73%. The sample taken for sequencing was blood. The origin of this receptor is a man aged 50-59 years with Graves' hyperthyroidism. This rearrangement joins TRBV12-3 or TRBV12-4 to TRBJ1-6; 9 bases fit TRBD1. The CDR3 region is CASSRTGENSPLHF. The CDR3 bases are TGTGCCAGCAGCCGGACAGGGGAGAATTCACCCCTCCACTTT.